One and the same sample provided the 11 T cell receptor beta chains below, sequenced in a study of a mutant IDH1 vaccine in newly diagnosed glioma. Time point reported: week 23, last vaccination. Doses of 300 ug of mutant IDH1 20-mer peptide were given with topical imiquimod. Method: immunoSEQ multiplex PCR; TCRdb's copy keeps in-frame clones and lacks some. This table has 58,000 or so clones, about nine tenths appearing once. These TCRs are of unknown antigen specificity. This specimen was PBMCs, taken from a glioma patient whose treatment included an IDH1 peptide vaccine. Receptors originate from a man in his forties or fifties with glioma.

The CDR3 DNA sequence: TGTGCCAGCAGTGAGGCGGAGGGAGGAGAATATACGCAGTATTTT. Translating gives CASSEAEGGEYTQYF. This chain joins TRBV6-4 and TRBJ2-3; possible D gene TRBD2, 6 bases. Germline CDR1 is MRHNA and CDR2 is SNTAGT. The CDR3 covers 15 residues. V was clipped by 3 bases and J by 7 bases, with 17 bases between them.

The chain combines TRBV10-3 with TRBJ2-7, with a tentative D call TRBD1 (6 bases). Germline CDR1 reads ENHRY; CDR2 reads SYGVKD. Trimming removed 6 bases from V and 11 bases from J, with 20 bases in between. The CDR3 length is 13 residues. CDR3 protein: CAISSGTSFWEYF. The CDR3 DNA reads as TGTGCCATCAGCTCCGGGACATCCTTTTGGGAGTACTTC.

The rearrangement uses TRBV4-2 and TRBJ1-4; possibly TRBD1 for D (6 bases). CDR1 is LGHNA, CDR2 YNFKEQ, per germline. Deletions cut 1 base from V and 8 bases from J, with 14 bases between. This CDR3 is 15 amino acids long. The CDR3 sequence: CASSQGRDTWEKLFF. CDR3 nucleotides: TGTGCCAGCAGCCAAGGCCGGGACACCTGGGAAAAACTGTTTTTT.

CDR3 DNA: TGTGCCAGCAGCCCCACGGGACTTAGTCAATACGGGCAGTATTTT. It encodes CASSPTGLSQYGQYF. The chain employs TRBV14 and TRBJ2-3, with D tentatively TRBD2 (6 bases). Per germline, CDR1 SGHDN and CDR2 FVKESK. The length of the CDR3 is 15 residues. Trimming left V 4 bases short and J 11 bases short, with 22 bases between. The full variable domain, in which reference TRBV14 and TRBJ2-3 provide the parts outside the CDR3, is EAGVTQFPSHSVIEKGQTVTLRCDPISGHDNLYWYRRVMGKEIKFLLHFVKESKQDESGMPNNRFLAERTGGTYSTLKVQPAELEDSGVYFCASSPTGLSQYGQYFGPGTRLTVL.

V is TRBV7-9 and J is TRBJ1-1; D is ambiguous. The germline gives CDR1 SEHNR, CDR2 FQNEAQ (reference sequence). V was clipped by 0 bases and J by 8 bases, with 7 bases between them. The CDR3 contains 12 residues. The CDR3 sequence is CASSLAVAEAFF. The CDR3 DNA follows: TGTGCCAGCAGCTTAGCAGTGGCAGAAGCTTTCTTT.

The V call is TRBV11-3, the J call TRBJ2-7; D is unresolved. Germline lookup yields CDR1 SGHNT and CDR2 YENEEA. V dropped 0 bases and J dropped 0 bases, with 9 bases sitting between them. The CDR3 length is 15 residues. The CDR3 nucleotides read TGTGCCAGCAGCTTAGAGGCAGGACCCTCCTACGAGCAGTACTTC. Translation: CASSLEAGPSYEQYF.

This chain joins TRBV7-9 and TRBJ1-1; no clear D. V shed 4 bases and J shed 1 base, with 13 bases lying between them. The CDR3 loop spans 15 amino acids. From germline, CDR1 is SEHNR and CDR2 FQNEAQ (reference sequence). The chain's CDR3 is CASSSTPNSNTEAFF. The CDR3 nucleotides are TGTGCCAGCAGCTCCACACCAAATTCGAACACTGAAGCTTTCTTT.

CDR3 sequence (DNA): TGTGCCAGCAGCGCGGCAGGAGGCGTTAACTATGGCTACACCTTC. Translation gives CASSAAGGVNYGYTF. J is TRBJ1-2 and V is TRBV7-8; D is ambiguous. Trimming took off 5 bases at V and 1 base at J, with 14 bases between the two ends. Germline lookup yields CDR1 SGHVS and CDR2 FQNEAQ. This CDR3 has 15 amino acids.

V is TRBV29-1 and J is TRBJ1-1, with D perhaps matching TRBD1 (5 bases). The CDR3 extends over 11 amino acids. Deletions cut 3 bases from V and 4 bases from J, with 6 bases between. The V gene's germline CDR1 is SQVTM and CDR2 ANQGSEA. CDR3 nucleotide sequence: TGCAGCGTTGAGGGGGGCACTGAAGCTTTCTTT. Translation: CSVEGGTEAFF.

About this clone: Mismatch with germline at one junction end may stem from a read error. The CDR3 nucleotides are TGCAGTGCTAGATCCCTTAGGGCCTTC. Its protein is CSARSLRAF. This rearrangement joins TRBV20-1 to TRBJ1-2, with D uncertain. CDR3 length equals 9 residues. Germline CDR1 and CDR2: DFQATT and SNEGSKA (reference sequence).

A single count supports this clone. The chain couples TRBV6-5 to TRBJ2-7, with 7 bases fitting TRBD2. The CDR3 is 13 residues long. Germline CDR1 MNHEY, CDR2 SVGAGI. The V segment lost 6 bases and the J segment 6 bases; nucleotides outside the gene matches: 8. The CDR3 DNA is TGTGCCAGCAGGGCAGGGAGGGCCTTCGAGCAGTACTTC. Its translation is CASRAGRAFEQYF.